This entry lists 20 T cell receptor beta chains sequenced from one sample in a study of early T cells in non-severe SARS-CoV-2 infection. TCRdb re-called the 5' RACE reads with MiXCR, one entry per CDR3 protein. The table has tens of thousands of distinct CDR3 sequences, roughly an eighth seen once; the top ten hold about 6%. The sample comprised whole blood. The receptors derive from an adult who was a healthcare worker with PCR-confirmed SARS-CoV-2 infection or an uninfected control (not recorded which).

V gene TRBV20-1 combines with J gene TRBJ1-1; 7 bases agree with TRBD1. Germline CDR1 DFQATT, CDR2 SNEGSKA (reference sequence). The CDR3 is made up of 13 amino acids. This CDR3 is CSPEGQFSPEAFF. The CDR3 region has the DNA TGCAGCCCGGAGGGACAGTTTAGCCCTGAAGCTTTCTTT.

In its sample, this clonotype was seen a few times. The V and J genes are TRBV2 and TRBJ2-5; 12 bases fit TRBD2. Trimming removed 6 bases from V and 5 bases from J; junction bases left unmatched: 13. This CDR3 region has 17 residues. Germline V gene data show CDR1 as SNHLY and CDR2 as FYNNEI. This CDR3 is CASRMGLAGRGLETQYF. In DNA form, the CDR3 reads TGTGCCAGCAGGATGGGACTAGCGGGTCGGGGGTTGGAGACCCAGTACTTC.

The chain joins TRBV5-4 to TRBJ2-5; the match to TRBD1 covers 7 bases. The J segment lost 4 bases and the V segment lost 4 bases, leaving 7 bases of the junction unmatched. CDR3 size: 14 residues. Germline CDR1 and CDR2: SGHNT and YYREEE (reference sequence). This chain's CDR3 is CASSPGGYGETQYF. DNA for the CDR3: TGTGCCAGCAGCCCAGGGGGTTACGGAGAGACCCAGTACTTC.

This clonotype appeared many times. This rearrangement joins TRBV7-9 to TRBJ1-2; D not resolved. Looked up from germline, CDR1 is SEHNR and CDR2 is FQNEAQ (reference sequence). The CDR3 totals 16 residues. V was shortened by 5 bases and J by 0 bases, with 16 bases between the two germline ends. The CDR3 DNA reads TGTGCCAGCAGCCCCCGTATTAGGGTGTCTAACTATGGCTACACCTTC. Encoded protein: CASSPRIRVSNYGYTF.

The J gene is TRBJ2-3, the V gene TRBV5-1; D possibly uses TRBD1 or TRBD2 (6 bases each). This CDR3 has 15 residues. Germline CDR1 reads SGHRS; CDR2 reads YFSETQ. V was pared by 1 base and J by 2 bases, with 11 bases between. The CDR3 sequence is CASSLRGLITDTQYF. In DNA form, the CDR3 reads TGCGCCAGCAGCTTGCGGGGGCTCATCACAGATACGCAGTATTTT.

This clonotype was detected a few times. This chain connects TRBV11-2 to TRBJ2-5; D is ambiguous. This CDR3 is 14 amino acids long. Germline V gene sequence: CDR1 SGHAT, CDR2 FQNNGV. V lost 5 bases to trimming and J lost 1 base, with 11 bases between them. CDR3 DNA: TGTGCCAGCAGCCCGCGGTGGGGCCAAGAGACCCAGTACTTC. This translates into CASSPRWGQETQYF.

This rearrangement joins TRBV29-1 to TRBJ2-3, with D hard to call. V was shortened by 4 bases and J by 4 bases, with 3 bases between the two germline ends. Germline CDR1 reads SQVTM; CDR2 reads ANQGSEA. The CDR3 has 10 amino acids. CDR3 sequence reads: CSVGPDTQYF. CDR3 DNA: TGCAGCGTTGGCCCAGATACGCAGTATTTT.

This clonotype has just a few counts. V gene TRBV27 combines with J gene TRBJ2-5; D is unclear. The CDR3 runs 12 residues. Between the trimmed V and J ends, which lost 7 bases and 2 bases, there was a span of 8 bases. Germline V gene data show CDR1 as MNHEY and CDR2 as SMNVEV (reference sequence). The chain's CDR3 is CASTLLQETQYF. The CDR3, as DNA: TGTGCCAGCACCCTACTTCAAGAGACCCAGTACTTC.

The chain's CDR3 is CASSFGQSGYTF. CDR3 nucleotide sequence: TGTGCCAGCAGTTTCGGACAGAGTGGCTACACCTTC. The chain is built from TRBV12-3 or TRBV12-4 and TRBJ1-2; a weak D match, TRBD1 (6 bases). V was cut by 3 bases and J by 7 bases, with 9 bases left in between. This CDR3 contains 12 residues.

This rearrangement joins TRBV12-3 or TRBV12-4 to TRBJ2-1; TRBD2 aligns across 10 bases. The CDR3 is made up of 15 amino acids. Trimming removed 3 bases from V and 2 bases from J; junction bases left unmatched: 1. The CDR3 reads CASSLGTSAYNEQFF. The CDR3 region has the DNA TGTGCCAGCAGTTTGGGGACTAGCGCCTACAATGAGCAGTTCTTC.

This clonotype has at least ten counts. V is TRBV12-3 or TRBV12-4 and J is TRBJ2-3; D ambiguous. This CDR3 comprises 16 residues. Trimming pared 6 bases from V and 3 bases from J, leaving 19 bases between. This CDR3 reads CASSRPGSAVTDTQYF. DNA for the CDR3: TGTGCCAGCAGCCGCCCTGGCAGCGCTGTAACAGATACGCAGTATTTT.

This clonotype was detected ten times or more. The chain carries TRBV7-6 and TRBJ1-1; D might be TRBD1 (6 bases). The CDR3 covers 12 residues. Germline V gives CDR1 SGHVS, CDR2 FNYEAQ. With 1 base removed from V and 13 bases from J, the gap between germline ends came to 13 bases. The CDR3 DNA reads TGTGCCAGCAGCTTAGTGGGGACAAATCTTTTCTTT. Encoded protein: CASSLVGTNLFF. The variable domain in full, with the rest retrieved from reference TRBV7-6 and TRBJ1-1, is GAGVSQSPRYKVTKRGQDVALRCDPISGHVSLYWYRQALGQGPEFLTYFNYEAQQDKSGLPNDRFSAERPEGSISTLTIQRTEQRDSAMYRCASSLVGTNLFFGQGTRLTVV.

The chain links TRBV6-6 to TRBJ2-7, with TRBD1 matching 12 bases. V gave up 5 bases and J gave up 7 bases; unmatched junction bases: 9. In germline, CDR1 is MNHNY, CDR2 SVGAGI (reference sequence). The CDR3 has 15 amino acids. CDR3 sequence reads: CASSLGTGGSWEQYF. The CDR3 DNA reads as TGTGCCAGCAGTCTGGGGACAGGGGGCTCGTGGGAGCAGTACTTC.

This clonotype was recorded at least ten times. The V call is TRBV20-1, the J call TRBJ1-2; TRBD1 matches at 7 bases. There are 14 residues in the CDR3. The germline V gene encodes CDR1 DFQATT and CDR2 SNEGSKA (reference sequence). V trimming: 5 bases; J trimming: 1 base; junction bases outside the gene matches: 7. The CDR3 loop reads CSAFDRALNYGYTF. The CDR3 DNA follows: TGCAGTGCTTTCGACAGGGCTCTTAACTATGGCTACACCTTC.

The chain employs TRBV29-1 and TRBJ2-1; D may be TRBD1 or TRBD2 (6 bases each). The CDR3 length is 13 residues. CDR1 is SQVTM, CDR2 ANQGSEA, per germline. Trimming removed 3 bases from V and 6 bases from J, with 12 bases in between. CDR3 sequence: CSVEGGVGNEQFF. The CDR3 DNA reads as TGCAGCGTTGAGGGGGGCGTAGGCAATGAGCAGTTCTTC.

The sample holds a few counts of this clonotype. The genes are TRBV7-6 and TRBJ1-1; no reliable D call. In germline, CDR1 is SGHVS, CDR2 FNYEAQ. V was cut by 4 bases and J by 3 bases, with 9 bases left in between. This CDR3 is 13 amino acids long. Here the CDR3 DNA reads TGTGCCAGCAGCTCCCTGGTCGACACTGAAGCTTTCTTT. Its protein product is CASSSLVDTEAFF.

This chain joins TRBV7-9 and TRBJ2-1, with TRBD1 matching over 10 bases. There are 15 residues in the CDR3. V was pared by 0 bases and J by 10 bases, with 6 bases of the junction left unmatched. Germline CDR1 and CDR2: SEHNR and FQNEAQ (reference sequence). The CDR3 bases are TGTGCCAGCAGCTTAGCCCGGGACAGGGGCGCGGAGCAGTTCTTC. Its protein is CASSLARDRGAEQFF.

This chain joins TRBV29-1 and TRBJ1-6; D ambiguous. Germline CDR1 SQVTM, CDR2 ANQGSEA. Trimming cost V 7 bases and J 11 bases, with 6 bases left between them. This CDR3 region has 9 residues. Here the CDR3 DNA reads TGCAGCGCGAGTCCACCCCTCCACTTT. Its translation is CSASPPLHF.

J is TRBJ2-2 and V is TRBV24-1; perhaps TRBD2 as D (5 bases). V was pared by 5 bases and J by 0 bases, with 9 bases between. This CDR3 has 15 amino acids. CDR1 is KGHDR, CDR2 SFDVKD, per germline. CDR3 region: CATSVDGTNTGELFF. The CDR3 DNA reads TGTGCCACCAGTGTTGACGGGACGAACACCGGGGAGCTGTTTTTT.

This clonotype was observed at least ten times. V usage is TRBV6-1 and J usage is TRBJ2-7; D is undetermined. The V end was cut by 6 bases, the J end by 6 bases, with 9 bases between. The CDR3 extends over 11 amino acids. The V gene's germline CDR1 is MNHNS and CDR2 SASEGT. As DNA, the CDR3 is TGTGCCAGCAGGCGAGGTTCCGAGCAGTACTTC. Translating gives CASRRGSEQYF.